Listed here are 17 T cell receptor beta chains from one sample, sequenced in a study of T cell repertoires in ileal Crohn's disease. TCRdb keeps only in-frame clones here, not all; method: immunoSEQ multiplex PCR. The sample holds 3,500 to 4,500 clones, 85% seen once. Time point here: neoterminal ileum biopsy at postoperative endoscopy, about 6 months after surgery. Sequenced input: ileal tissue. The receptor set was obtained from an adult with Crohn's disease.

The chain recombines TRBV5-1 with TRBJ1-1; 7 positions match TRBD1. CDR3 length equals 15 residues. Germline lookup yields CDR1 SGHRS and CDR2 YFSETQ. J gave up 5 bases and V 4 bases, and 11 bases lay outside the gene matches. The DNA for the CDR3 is TGCGCCAGCAGCCCAAGACAGGACAGGCGAACTGAAGCTTTCTTT. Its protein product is CASSPRQDRRTEAFF.

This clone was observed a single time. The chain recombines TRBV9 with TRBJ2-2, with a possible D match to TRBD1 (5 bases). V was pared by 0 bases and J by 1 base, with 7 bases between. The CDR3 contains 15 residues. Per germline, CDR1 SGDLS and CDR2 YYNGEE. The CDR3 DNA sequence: TGTGCCAGCAGCGTAGACGGACAGAACACCGGGGAGCTGTTTTTT. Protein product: CASSVDGQNTGELFF.

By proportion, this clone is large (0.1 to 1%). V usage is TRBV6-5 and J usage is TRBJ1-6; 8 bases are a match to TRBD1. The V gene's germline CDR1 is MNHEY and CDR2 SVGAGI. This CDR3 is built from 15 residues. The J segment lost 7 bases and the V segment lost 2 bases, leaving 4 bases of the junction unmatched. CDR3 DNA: TGTGCCAGCAGTTACGAGACAGGGGTGAATTCACCCCTCCACTTT. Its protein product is CASSYETGVNSPLHF.

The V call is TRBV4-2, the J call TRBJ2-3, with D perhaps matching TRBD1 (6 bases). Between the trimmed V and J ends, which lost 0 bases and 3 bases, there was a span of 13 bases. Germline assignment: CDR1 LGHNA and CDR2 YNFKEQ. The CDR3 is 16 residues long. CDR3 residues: CASSQDLGTHTDTQYF. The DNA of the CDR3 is TGTGCCAGCAGCCAAGATTTGGGGACACATACAGATACGCAGTATTTT.

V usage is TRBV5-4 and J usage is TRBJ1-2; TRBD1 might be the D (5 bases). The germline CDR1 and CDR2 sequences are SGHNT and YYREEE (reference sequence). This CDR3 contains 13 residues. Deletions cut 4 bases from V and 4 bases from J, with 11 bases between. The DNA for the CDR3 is TGTGCCAGCAGCATCAGGGTAGGCTATGGCTACACCTTC. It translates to CASSIRVGYGYTF.

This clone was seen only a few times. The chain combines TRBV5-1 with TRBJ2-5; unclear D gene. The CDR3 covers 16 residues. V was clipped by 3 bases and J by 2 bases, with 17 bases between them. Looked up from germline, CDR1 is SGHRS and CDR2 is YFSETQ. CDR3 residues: CASSSNNPQWQETQYF. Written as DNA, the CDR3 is TGCGCCAGCAGCTCGAACAATCCCCAGTGGCAAGAGACCCAGTACTTC.

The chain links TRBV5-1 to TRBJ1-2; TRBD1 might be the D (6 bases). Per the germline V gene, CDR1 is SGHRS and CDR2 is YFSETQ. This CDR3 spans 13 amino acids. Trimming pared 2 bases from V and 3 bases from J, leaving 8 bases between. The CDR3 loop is CASSLQGDYGYTF. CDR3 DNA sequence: TGCGCCAGCAGCTTACAGGGAGACTATGGCTACACCTTC.

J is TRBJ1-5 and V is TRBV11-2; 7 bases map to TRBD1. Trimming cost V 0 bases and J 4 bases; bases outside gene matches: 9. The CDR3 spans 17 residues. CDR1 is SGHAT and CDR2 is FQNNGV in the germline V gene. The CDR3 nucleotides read TGTGCCAGCAGCTTAGACTACAGGGGAAGGGGAAATCAGCCCCAGCATTTT. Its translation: CASSLDYRGRGNQPQHF.

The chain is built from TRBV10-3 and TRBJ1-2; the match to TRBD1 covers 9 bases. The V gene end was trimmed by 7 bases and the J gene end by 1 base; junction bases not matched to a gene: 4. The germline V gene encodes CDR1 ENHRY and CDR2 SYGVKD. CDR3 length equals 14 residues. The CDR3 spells CAIKTGGDNYGYTF. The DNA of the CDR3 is TGTGCCATCAAAACAGGGGGCGATAACTATGGCTACACCTTC.

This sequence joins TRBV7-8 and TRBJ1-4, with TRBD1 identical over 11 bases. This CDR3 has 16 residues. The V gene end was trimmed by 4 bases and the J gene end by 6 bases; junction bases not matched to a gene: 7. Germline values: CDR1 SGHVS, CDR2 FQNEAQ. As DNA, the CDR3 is TGTGCCAGCAGCTACCCGAGGGGACAGGGGGATGAAAAACTGTTTTTT. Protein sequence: CASSYPRGQGDEKLFF. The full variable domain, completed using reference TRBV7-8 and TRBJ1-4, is GAGVSQSPRYKVAKRGQDVALRCDPISGHVSLFWYQQALGQGPEFLTYFQNEAQLDKSGLPSDRFFAERPEGSVSTLKIQRTQQEDSAVYLCASSYPRGQGDEKLFFGSGTQLSVL.

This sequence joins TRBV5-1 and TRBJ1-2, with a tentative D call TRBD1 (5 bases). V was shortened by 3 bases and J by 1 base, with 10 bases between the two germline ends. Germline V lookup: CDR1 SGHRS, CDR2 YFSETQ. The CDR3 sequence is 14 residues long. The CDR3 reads CASSSDTSNYGYTF. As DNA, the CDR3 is TGCGCCAGCAGCTCGGACACGAGTAACTATGGCTACACCTTC.

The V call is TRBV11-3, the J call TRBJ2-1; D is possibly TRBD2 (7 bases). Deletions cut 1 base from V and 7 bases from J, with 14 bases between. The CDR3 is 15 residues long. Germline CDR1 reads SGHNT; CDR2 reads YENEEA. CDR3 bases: TGTGCCAGCAGCTTAGTTAAGGGGGGGCGAAATGAGCAGTTCTTC. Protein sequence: CASSLVKGGRNEQFF. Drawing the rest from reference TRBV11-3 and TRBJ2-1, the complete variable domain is EAGVVQSPRYKIIEKKQPVAFWCNPISGHNTLYWYLQNLGQGPELLIRYENEEAVDDSQLPKDRFSAERLKGVDSTLKIQPAELGDSAVYLCASSLVKGGRNEQFFGPGTRLTVL.

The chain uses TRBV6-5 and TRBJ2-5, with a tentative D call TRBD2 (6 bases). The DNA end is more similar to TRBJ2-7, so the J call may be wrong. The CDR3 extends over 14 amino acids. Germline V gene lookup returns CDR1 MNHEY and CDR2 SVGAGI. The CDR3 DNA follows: TGTGCCAGCAGTTATGAATCGGGGGTTTACGAGCAGTACTTC. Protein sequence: CASSYESGVYEQYF.

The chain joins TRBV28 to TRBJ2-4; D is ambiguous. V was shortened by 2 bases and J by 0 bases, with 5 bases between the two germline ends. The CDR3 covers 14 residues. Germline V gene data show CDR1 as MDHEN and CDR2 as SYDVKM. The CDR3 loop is CASSLGEAKNIQYF. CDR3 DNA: TGTGCCAGCAGTTTAGGAGAAGCCAAAAACATTCAGTACTTC.

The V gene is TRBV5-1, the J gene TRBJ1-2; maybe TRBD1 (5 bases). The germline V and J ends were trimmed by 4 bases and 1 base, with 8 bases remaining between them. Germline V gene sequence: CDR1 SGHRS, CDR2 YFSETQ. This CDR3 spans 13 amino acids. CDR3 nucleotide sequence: TGCGCCAGCAGCCCGGGGGATAACTATGGCTACACCTTC. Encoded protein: CASSPGDNYGYTF.

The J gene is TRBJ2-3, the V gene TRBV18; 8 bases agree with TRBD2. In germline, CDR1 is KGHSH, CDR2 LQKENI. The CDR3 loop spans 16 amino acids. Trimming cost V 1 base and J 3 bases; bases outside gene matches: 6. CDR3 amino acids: CASSPQSGGGTDTQYF. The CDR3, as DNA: TGTGCCAGCTCACCACAGAGCGGGGGAGGTACAGATACGCAGTATTTT.

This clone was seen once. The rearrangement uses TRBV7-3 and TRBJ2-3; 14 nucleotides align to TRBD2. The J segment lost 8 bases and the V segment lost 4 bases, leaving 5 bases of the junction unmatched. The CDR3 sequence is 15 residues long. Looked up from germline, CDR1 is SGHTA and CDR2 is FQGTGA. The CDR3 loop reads CASSSGLAGGSTQYF. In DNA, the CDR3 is TGTGCCAGCAGCTCCGGACTAGCGGGGGGTAGTACGCAGTATTTT.